These T cell receptor beta chains were read from a single sample in a study of human T cells and chemical hapten exposure. From the reads, TCRdb called clonotypes with MiXCR, one entry per CDR3 protein. Of about 120,000 distinct CDR3 sequences in the sample, over 7.5% are singletons; the top ten hold over 1.1%. Sequences were obtained from whole blood. These receptors were taken from a human donor in good health. Some clones in this sample may be carry-over from other donors' samples. The CDR3 runs from the conserved cysteine through the conserved F or W. D genes are given only for firm matches. Some rows have no size entry. The others give once, few or many, or a class for an expanded clone.

d_call,j_call,clone_size,v_call,cdr3_aa,cdr3_nt
TRBD2,TRBJ2-3,many,TRBV15,CATSRERGSTDTQYF,TGTGCCACCAGCAGAGAGCGGGGGAGCACAGATACGCAGTATTTT
TRBD2,TRBJ2-1,many,TRBV6-1,CASRSSGRNEQFF,TGTGCCAGCAGGTCTAGCGGGAGAAATGAGCAGTTCTTC
.,TRBJ2-2,few,TRBV7-9,CASSLAEGLGTNTGELFF,TGTGCCAGCAGCTTAGCGGAAGGGCTAGGGACGAACACCGGGGAGCTGTTTTTT
.,TRBJ1-1,.,TRBV5-4,CASTDGVGNTEAFF,TGTGCCAGCACCGATGGGGTGGGGAACACTGAAGCTTTCTTT
TRBD2,TRBJ2-7,few,TRBV20-1,CSATGLAGQFYEQYF,TGCAGTGCCACGGGACTAGCGGGACAATTCTACGAGCAGTACTTC
.,TRBJ2-1,few,TRBV5-1,CASSLVRAYNEQFF,TGCGCCAGCAGCTTGGTCAGAGCCTACAATGAGCAGTTCTTC
TRBD1,TRBJ2-5,few,TRBV5-4,CASSPPGTGSRETQYF,TGTGCCAGCAGCCCCCCCGGGACAGGGAGTAGAGAGACCCAGTACTTC
TRBD2,TRBJ2-1,many,TRBV27,CASSGERGAPQFF,TGTGCCAGCAGCGGCGAGCGGGGCGCCCCGCAGTTCTTC
.,TRBJ2-7,few,TRBV5-1,CASSLTGSFSYEQYF,TGCGCCAGCAGCTTGACAGGGAGCTTCTCCTACGAGCAGTACTTC
.,TRBJ2-3,few,TRBV29-1,CSEREASTDTQYF,TGCAGCGAACGGGAAGCAAGCACAGATACGCAGTATTTT
TRBD2,TRBJ2-7,.,TRBV7-2,CASSSGLAGGGEQYF,TGTGCCAGCAGTTCGGGACTAGCGGGAGGGGGGGAGCAGTACTTC
.,TRBJ2-1,.,TRBV7-9,CASTGDSYNEQFF,TGTGCCAGCACCGGGGACTCCTACAATGAGCAGTTCTTC
TRBD2,TRBJ2-7,few,TRBV12-3/TRBV12-4,CASSSTSGVSYEQYF,TGTGCCAGCAGCTCGACTAGCGGGGTCTCCTACGAGCAGTACTTC
.,TRBJ1-2,many,TRBV20-1,CSASRWGDGYTF,TGCAGTGCTAGCAGGTGGGGTGATGGCTACACCTTC
.,TRBJ2-7,.,TRBV19,CASSIRLGGVYEQYF,TGTGCCAGTAGTATAAGGCTCGGGGGTGTCTACGAGCAGTACTTC
.,TRBJ1-6,many,TRBV20-1,CSARTGTEYSPLHF,TGCAGTGCTAGAACCGGGACGGAGTATTCACCCCTCCACTTT
.,TRBJ2-5,.,TRBV5-1,CASSLVGRKGQETQYF,TGCGCCAGCAGCTTGGTGGGGAGAAAAGGCCAAGAGACCCAGTACTTC
TRBD1,TRBJ2-3,few,TRBV6-5,CATRGTGDTSSTDTQYF,TGTGCCACCCGAGGGACAGGGGATACCTCTAGCACAGATACGCAGTATTTT
.,TRBJ2-3,.,TRBV20-1,CSARGLGDTQYF,TGCAGTGCTAGAGGGTTGGGCGATACGCAGTATTTT
.,TRBJ2-1,.,TRBV20-1,CSATRGAGRAYNEQFF,TGCAGTGCCACCCGCGGGGCGGGAAGGGCCTACAATGAGCAGTTCTTC
TRBD1,TRBJ1-1,.,TRBV18,CASSPRTGGPTEAFF,TGTGCCAGCTCACCAAGGACAGGGGGTCCCACTGAAGCTTTCTTT
.,TRBJ1-1,.,TRBV12-3/TRBV12-4,CASSHLLRPLNTEAFF,TGTGCCAGCAGCCATCTTCTTCGACCCCTGAACACTGAAGCTTTCTTT